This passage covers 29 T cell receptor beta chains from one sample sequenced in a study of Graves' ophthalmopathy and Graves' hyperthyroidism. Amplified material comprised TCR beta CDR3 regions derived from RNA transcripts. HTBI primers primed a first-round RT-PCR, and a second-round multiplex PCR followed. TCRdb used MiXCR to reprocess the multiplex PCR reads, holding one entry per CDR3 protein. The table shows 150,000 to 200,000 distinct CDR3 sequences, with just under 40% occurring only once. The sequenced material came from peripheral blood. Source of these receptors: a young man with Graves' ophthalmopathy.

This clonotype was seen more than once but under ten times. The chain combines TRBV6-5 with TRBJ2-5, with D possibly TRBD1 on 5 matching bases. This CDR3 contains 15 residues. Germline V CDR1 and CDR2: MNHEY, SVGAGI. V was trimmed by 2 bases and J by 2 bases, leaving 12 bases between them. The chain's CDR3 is CASSYRGRQQETQYF. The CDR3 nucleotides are TGTGCCAGCAGTTACAGGGGTAGACAGCAAGAGACCCAGTACTTC.

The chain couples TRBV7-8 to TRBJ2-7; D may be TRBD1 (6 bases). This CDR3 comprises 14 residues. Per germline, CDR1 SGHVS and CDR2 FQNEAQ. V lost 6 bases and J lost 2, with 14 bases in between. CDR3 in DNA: TGTGCCAGCAGTTCCAGCAGGGACACCTACGAGCAGTACTTC. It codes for CASSSSRDTYEQYF.

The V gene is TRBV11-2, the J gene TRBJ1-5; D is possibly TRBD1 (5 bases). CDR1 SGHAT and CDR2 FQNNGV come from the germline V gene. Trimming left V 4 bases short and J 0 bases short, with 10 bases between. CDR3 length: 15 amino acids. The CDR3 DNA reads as TGTGCCAGCAGCTGGGGGTTAGATAGCAATCAGCCCCAGCATTTT. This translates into CASSWGLDSNQPQHF.

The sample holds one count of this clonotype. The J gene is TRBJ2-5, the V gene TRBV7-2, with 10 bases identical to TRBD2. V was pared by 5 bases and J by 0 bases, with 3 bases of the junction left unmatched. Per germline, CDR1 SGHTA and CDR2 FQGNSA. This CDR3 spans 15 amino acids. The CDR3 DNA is TGTGCCAGCAGCCGGGGACTAGCGAACCAAGAGACCCAGTACTTC. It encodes CASSRGLANQETQYF. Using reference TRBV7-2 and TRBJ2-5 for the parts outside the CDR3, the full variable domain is GAGVSQSPSNKVTEKGKDVELRCDPISGHTALYWYRQSLGQGLEFLIYFQGNSAPDKSGLPSDRFSAERTGGSVSTLTIQRTQQEDSAVYLCASSRGLANQETQYFGPGTRLLVL.

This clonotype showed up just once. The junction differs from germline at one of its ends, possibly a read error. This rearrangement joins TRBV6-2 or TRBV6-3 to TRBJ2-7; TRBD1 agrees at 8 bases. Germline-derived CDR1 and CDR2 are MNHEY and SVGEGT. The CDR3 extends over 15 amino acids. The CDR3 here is CATSDPGQGWDEQYF. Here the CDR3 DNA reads TGTGCCACCAGTGATCCCGGACAGGGTTGGGACGAGCAGTACTTC.

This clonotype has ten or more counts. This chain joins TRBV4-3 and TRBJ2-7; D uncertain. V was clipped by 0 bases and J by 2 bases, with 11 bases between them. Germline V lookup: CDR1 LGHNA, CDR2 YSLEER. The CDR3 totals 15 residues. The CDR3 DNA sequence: TGCGCCAGCAGCCAAGAACTCGGTAGGGCCTACGAGCAGTACTTC. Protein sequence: CASSQELGRAYEQYF.

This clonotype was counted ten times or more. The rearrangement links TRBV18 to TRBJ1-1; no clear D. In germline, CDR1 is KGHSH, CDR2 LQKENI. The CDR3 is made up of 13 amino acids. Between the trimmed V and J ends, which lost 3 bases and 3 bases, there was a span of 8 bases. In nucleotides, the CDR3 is TGTGCCAGCTCACCTGACGGTTACACTGAAGCTTTCTTT. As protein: CASSPDGYTEAFF.

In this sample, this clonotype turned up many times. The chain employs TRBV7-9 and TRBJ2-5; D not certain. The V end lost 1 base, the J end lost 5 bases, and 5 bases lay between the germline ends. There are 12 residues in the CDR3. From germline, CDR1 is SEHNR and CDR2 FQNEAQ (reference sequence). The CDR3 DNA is TGTGCCAGCAGCTTAGACCCGGAGACCCAGTACTTC. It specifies CASSLDPETQYF.

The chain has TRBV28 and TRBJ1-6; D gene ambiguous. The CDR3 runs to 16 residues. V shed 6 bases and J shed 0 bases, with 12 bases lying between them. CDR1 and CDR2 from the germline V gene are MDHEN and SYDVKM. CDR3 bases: TGTGCCAGCAGCCGCTTCCACGTCTCCTATAATTCACCCCTCCACTTT. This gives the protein CASSRFHVSYNSPLHF.

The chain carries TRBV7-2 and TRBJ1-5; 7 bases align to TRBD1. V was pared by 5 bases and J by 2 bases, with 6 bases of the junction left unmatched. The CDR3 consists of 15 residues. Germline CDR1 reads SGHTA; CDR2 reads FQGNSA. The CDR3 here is CASSITGQGNQPQHF. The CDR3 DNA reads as TGTGCCAGCAGCATAACCGGACAGGGCAATCAGCCCCAGCATTTT.

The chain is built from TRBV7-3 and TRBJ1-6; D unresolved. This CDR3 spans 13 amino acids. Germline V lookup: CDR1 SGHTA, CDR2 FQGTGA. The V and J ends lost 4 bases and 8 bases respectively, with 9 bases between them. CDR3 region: CASSSGPYSPLHF. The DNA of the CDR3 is TGTGCCAGCAGCTCAGGACCCTATTCACCCCTCCACTTT. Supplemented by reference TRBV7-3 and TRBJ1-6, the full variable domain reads GAGVSQTPSNKVTEKGKYVELRCDPISGHTALYWYRQSLGQGPEFLIYFQGTGAADDSGLPNDRFFAVRPEGSVSTLKIQRTERGDSAVYLCASSSGPYSPLHFGNGTRLTVT.

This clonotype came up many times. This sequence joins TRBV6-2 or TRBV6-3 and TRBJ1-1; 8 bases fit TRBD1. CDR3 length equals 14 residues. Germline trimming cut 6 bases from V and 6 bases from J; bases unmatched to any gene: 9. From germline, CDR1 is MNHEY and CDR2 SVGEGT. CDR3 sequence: CASRQTGTGAEAFF. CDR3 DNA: TGTGCCAGCAGGCAAACCGGGACAGGTGCTGAAGCTTTCTTT.

The CDR3 here is CSTNRGYGYTF. The CDR3 DNA follows: TGCAGCACAAACAGGGGCTATGGCTACACCTTC. V gene TRBV20-1 combines with J gene TRBJ1-2; 7 bases are shared with TRBD1. Germline CDR1 is DFQATT and CDR2 is SNEGSKA (reference sequence). The CDR3 consists of 11 residues.

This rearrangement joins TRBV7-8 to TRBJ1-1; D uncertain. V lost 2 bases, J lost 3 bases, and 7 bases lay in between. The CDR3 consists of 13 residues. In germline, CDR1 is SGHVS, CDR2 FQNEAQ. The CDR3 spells CASSLIMDTEAFF. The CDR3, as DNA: TGTGCCAGCAGCTTAATTATGGACACTGAAGCTTTCTTT.

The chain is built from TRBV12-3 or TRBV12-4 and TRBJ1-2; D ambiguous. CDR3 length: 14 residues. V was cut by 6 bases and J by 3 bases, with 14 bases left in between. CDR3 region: CASSDYLSDYGYTF. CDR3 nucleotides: TGTGCCAGCAGCGATTATCTGTCTGACTATGGCTACACCTTC.

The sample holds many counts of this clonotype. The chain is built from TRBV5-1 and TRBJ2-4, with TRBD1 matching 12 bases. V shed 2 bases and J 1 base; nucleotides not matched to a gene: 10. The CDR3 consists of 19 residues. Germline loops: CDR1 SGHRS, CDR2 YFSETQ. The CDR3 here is CASSFRDRGLRGAKNIQYF. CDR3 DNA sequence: TGCGCCAGCAGCTTCCGGGACAGGGGGCTTAGAGGGGCCAAAAACATTCAGTACTTC.

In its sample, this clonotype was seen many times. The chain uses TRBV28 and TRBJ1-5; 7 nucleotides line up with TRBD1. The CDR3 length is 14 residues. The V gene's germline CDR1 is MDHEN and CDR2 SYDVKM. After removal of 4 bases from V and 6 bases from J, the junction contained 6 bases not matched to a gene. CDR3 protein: CASSSGGGGQPQHF. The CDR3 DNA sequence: TGTGCCAGCAGTTCAGGAGGGGGCGGTCAGCCCCAGCATTTT.

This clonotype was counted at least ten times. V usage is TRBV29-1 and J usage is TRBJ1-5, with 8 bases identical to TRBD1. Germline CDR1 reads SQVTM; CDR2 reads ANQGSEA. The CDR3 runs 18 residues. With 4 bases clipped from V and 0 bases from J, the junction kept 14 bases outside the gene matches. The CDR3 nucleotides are TGCAGCGTTGTCTTAACCGGGACAGGACTACTTAGCAATCAGCCCCAGCATTTT. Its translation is CSVVLTGTGLLSNQPQHF.

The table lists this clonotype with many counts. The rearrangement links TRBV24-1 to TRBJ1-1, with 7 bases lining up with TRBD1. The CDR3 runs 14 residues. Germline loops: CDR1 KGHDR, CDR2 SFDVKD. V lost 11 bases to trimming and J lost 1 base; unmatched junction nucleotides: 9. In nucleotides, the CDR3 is TGTGCCATCCAGCCCAGGGGGAAGAACACTGAAGCTTTCTTT. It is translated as CAIQPRGKNTEAFF.

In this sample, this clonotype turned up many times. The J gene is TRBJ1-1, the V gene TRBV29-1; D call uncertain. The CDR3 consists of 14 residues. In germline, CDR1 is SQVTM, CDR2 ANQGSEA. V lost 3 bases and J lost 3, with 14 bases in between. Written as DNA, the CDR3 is TGCAGCGTTGAGATGTATCGGAAACACACTGAAGCTTTCTTT. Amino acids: CSVEMYRKHTEAFF.

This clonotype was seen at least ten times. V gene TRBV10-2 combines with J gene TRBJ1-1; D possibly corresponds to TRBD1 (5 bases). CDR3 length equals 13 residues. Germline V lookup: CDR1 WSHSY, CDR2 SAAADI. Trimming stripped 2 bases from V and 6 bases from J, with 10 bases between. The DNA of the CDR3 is TGCGCCAGCAGTGAGAGAAGGGGCGCTGAAGCTTTCTTT. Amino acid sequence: CASSERRGAEAFF.

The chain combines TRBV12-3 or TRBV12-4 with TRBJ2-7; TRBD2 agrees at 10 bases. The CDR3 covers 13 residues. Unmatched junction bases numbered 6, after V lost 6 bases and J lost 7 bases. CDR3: CASSRLAGQEQYF. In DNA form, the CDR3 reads TGTGCCAGCAGCCGACTAGCGGGTCAAGAGCAGTACTTC.

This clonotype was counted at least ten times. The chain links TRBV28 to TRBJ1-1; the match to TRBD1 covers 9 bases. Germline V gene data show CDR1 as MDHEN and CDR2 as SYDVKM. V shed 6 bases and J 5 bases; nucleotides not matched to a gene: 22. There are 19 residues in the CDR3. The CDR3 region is CASSKRHRGRGRRGTEAFF. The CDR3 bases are TGTGCCAGCAGCAAACGCCACAGGGGGCGAGGTCGTAGGGGAACTGAAGCTTTCTTT.

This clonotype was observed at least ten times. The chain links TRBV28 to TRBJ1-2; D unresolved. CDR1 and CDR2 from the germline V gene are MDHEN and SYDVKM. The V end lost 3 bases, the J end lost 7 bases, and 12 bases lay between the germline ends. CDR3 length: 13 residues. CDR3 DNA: TGTGCCAGCAGTTTCGGAGGGTTAGGTGGCTACACCTTC. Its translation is CASSFGGLGGYTF.

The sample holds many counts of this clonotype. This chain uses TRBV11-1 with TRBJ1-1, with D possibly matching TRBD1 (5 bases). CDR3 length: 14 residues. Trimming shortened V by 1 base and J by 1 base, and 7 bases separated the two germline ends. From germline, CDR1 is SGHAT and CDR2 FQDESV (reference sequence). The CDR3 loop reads CASSLVGTNTEAFF. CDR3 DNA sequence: TGTGCCAGCAGCTTAGTTGGGACGAACACTGAAGCTTTCTTT.

CDR3 in amino acids: CASTRWGQETQYF. The CDR3 bases are TGTGCCAGCACCCGTTGGGGCCAAGAGACCCAGTACTTC. J is TRBJ2-5 and V is TRBV7-2; D gene uncertain. Per the germline V gene, CDR1 is SGHTA and CDR2 is FQGNSA. This CDR3 is 13 amino acids long. V was shortened by 7 bases and J by 1 base, with 10 bases between the two germline ends.

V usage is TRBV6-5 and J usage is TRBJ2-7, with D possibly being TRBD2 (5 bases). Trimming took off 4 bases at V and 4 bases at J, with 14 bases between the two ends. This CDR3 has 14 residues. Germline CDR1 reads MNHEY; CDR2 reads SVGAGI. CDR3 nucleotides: TGTGCCAGCAGTTTCCGAGGGAACTTTTACGAGCAGTACTTC. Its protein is CASSFRGNFYEQYF.

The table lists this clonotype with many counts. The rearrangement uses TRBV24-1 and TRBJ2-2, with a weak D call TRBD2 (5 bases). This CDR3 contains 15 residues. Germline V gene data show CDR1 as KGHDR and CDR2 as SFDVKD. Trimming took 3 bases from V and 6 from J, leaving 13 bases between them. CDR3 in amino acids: CATSDIREEPGELFF. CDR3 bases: TGTGCCACCAGTGATATTCGGGAAGAGCCCGGGGAGCTGTTTTTT.

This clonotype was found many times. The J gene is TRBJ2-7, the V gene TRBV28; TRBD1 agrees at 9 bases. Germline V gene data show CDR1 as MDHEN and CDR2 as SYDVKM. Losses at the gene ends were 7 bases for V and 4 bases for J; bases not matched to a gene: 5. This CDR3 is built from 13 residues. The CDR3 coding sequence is TGTGCCAGCACGGGACAGGGAGGTTACGAGCAGTACTTC. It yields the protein CASTGQGGYEQYF.